The rows below give T cell receptor beta chains drawn from one sample of a study of blood T cells in healthy people across ages. TCRdb processed the 5' RACE reads anew with MiXCR; each CDR3 protein has one entry. The sample has around 1,600,000 distinct CDR3 sequences, around 40% seen once. Sequenced sample: blood. The receptors derive from a woman aged 18-35 years in good health. CDR3s include the opening cysteine and the closing phenylalanine or tryptophan. Fields, in order: V gene, J gene, D gene, clone size, CDR3 protein, CDR3 DNA. A D gene is named only where the DNA matches it firmly. The size entry is marked missing in some rows and otherwise reads once, few, many or a size class.

v_gene: TRBV12-3/TRBV12-4; j_gene: TRBJ2-1; d_gene: TRBD2; abundance: few; CDR3aa: CASKMTSGSYYEQFF; CDR3nt: TGTGCCAGCAAAATGACTAGCGGGAGTTATTATGAGCAGTTCTTC
v_gene: TRBV20-1; j_gene: TRBJ2-1; d_gene: .; abundance: .; CDR3aa: CSATDRTYNEQFF; CDR3nt: TGCAGTGCCACCGACAGGACTTACAATGAGCAGTTCTTC
v_gene: TRBV3-1; j_gene: TRBJ2-2; d_gene: TRBD2; abundance: .; CDR3aa: CASSSSGSPGELFF; CDR3nt: TGTGCCAGCAGTTCTAGCGGGAGTCCCGGGGAGCTGTTTTTT
v_gene: TRBV20-1; j_gene: TRBJ2-7; d_gene: TRBD1; abundance: .; CDR3aa: CSARKTGTYEQYF; CDR3nt: TGCAGTGCTAGAAAGACAGGGACCTACGAGCAGTACTTC
v_gene: TRBV20-1; j_gene: TRBJ2-1; d_gene: TRBD2; abundance: .; CDR3aa: CSARDRGGGGAYNEQFF; CDR3nt: TGCAGTGCTAGAGATCGGGGAGGCGGGGGGGCCTACAATGAGCAGTTCTTC
v_gene: TRBV12-3/TRBV12-4; j_gene: TRBJ1-2; d_gene: TRBD1; abundance: few; CDR3aa: CASSVTGQDYGYTF; CDR3nt: TGTGCCAGCAGTGTAACCGGACAGGACTATGGCTACACCTTC
v_gene: TRBV4-1; j_gene: TRBJ2-4; d_gene: TRBD1; abundance: few; CDR3aa: CASSQGQGSIQYF; CDR3nt: TGCGCCAGCAGCCAGGGACAGGGAAGCATTCAGTACTTC
v_gene: TRBV7-9; j_gene: TRBJ2-6; d_gene: .; abundance: few; CDR3aa: CASSLEGQYSGANVLTF; CDR3nt: TGTGCCAGCAGCTTAGAGGGGCAATACTCTGGGGCCAACGTCCTGACTTTC
v_gene: TRBV7-2; j_gene: TRBJ2-7; d_gene: TRBD1; abundance: .; CDR3aa: CASSSRTGEGYEQYF; CDR3nt: TGTGCCAGCAGCTCCCGGACAGGAGAAGGCTACGAGCAGTACTTC
v_gene: TRBV5-1; j_gene: TRBJ1-1; d_gene: TRBD1; abundance: .; CDR3aa: CASRGQGPEAFF; CDR3nt: TGCGCCAGCAGGGGACAGGGGCCTGAAGCTTTCTTT
v_gene: TRBV12-3/TRBV12-4; j_gene: TRBJ2-3; d_gene: TRBD2; abundance: .; CDR3aa: CAGSLAGAYTDTQYF; CDR3nt: TGTGCCGGCAGTCTAGCGGGGGCCTACACAGATACGCAGTATTTT
v_gene: TRBV20-1; j_gene: TRBJ2-7; d_gene: TRBD2; abundance: .; CDR3aa: CSARGLADAEQYF; CDR3nt: TGCAGTGCGAGAGGACTAGCGGATGCCGAGCAGTACTTC
v_gene: TRBV4-1; j_gene: TRBJ1-1; d_gene: .; abundance: once; CDR3aa: CASSHLTGNTEAFF; CDR3nt: TGCGCCAGCAGCCACCTGACAGGGAACACTGAAGCTTTCTTT
v_gene: TRBV10-3; j_gene: TRBJ1-2; d_gene: .; abundance: .; CDR3aa: CATSEDDYGYTF; CDR3nt: TGTGCCACCAGCGAAGACGACTATGGCTACACCTTC
v_gene: TRBV20-1; j_gene: TRBJ2-5; d_gene: .; abundance: .; CDR3aa: CSARDAGSTETQYF; CDR3nt: TGCAGTGCTAGAGATGCGGGGTCAACGGAGACCCAGTACTTC
v_gene: TRBV6-4; j_gene: TRBJ2-3; d_gene: .; abundance: few; CDR3aa: CASSAEASADTQYF; CDR3nt: TGTGCCAGCAGTGCGGAGGCTAGCGCCGATACGCAGTATTTT
v_gene: TRBV12-3/TRBV12-4; j_gene: TRBJ2-5; d_gene: .; abundance: few; CDR3aa: CASSLGDQQETQYF; CDR3nt: TGTGCCAGCAGCCTCGGGGACCAGCAAGAGACCCAGTACTTC
v_gene: TRBV20-1; j_gene: TRBJ1-1; d_gene: TRBD1; abundance: .; CDR3aa: CSADPGTGWTEAFF; CDR3nt: TGCAGTGCTGACCCCGGGACAGGGTGGACTGAAGCTTTCTTT
v_gene: TRBV29-1; j_gene: TRBJ2-1; d_gene: TRBD1; abundance: few; CDR3aa: CSVKNPSGQDTYNEQFF; CDR3nt: TGCAGCGTAAAGAACCCCTCGGGACAGGACACCTACAATGAGCAGTTCTTC
v_gene: TRBV12-5; j_gene: TRBJ2-7; d_gene: TRBD1; abundance: .; CDR3aa: CASGPGQGRNNEQYF; CDR3nt: TGTGCTAGTGGCCCGGGACAGGGGCGGAACAATGAGCAGTACTTC
v_gene: TRBV6-1; j_gene: TRBJ2-7; d_gene: TRBD1; abundance: .; CDR3aa: CANSDRDRDSYEQYF; CDR3nt: TGTGCCAACAGTGACCGGGACAGGGACTCCTACGAGCAGTACTTC
v_gene: TRBV25-1; j_gene: TRBJ2-7; d_gene: .; abundance: .; CDR3aa: CASSETVRGSYEQYF; CDR3nt: TGTGCCAGCAGCGAAACAGTGAGAGGTTCTTACGAGCAGTACTTC
v_gene: TRBV7-2; j_gene: TRBJ2-7; d_gene: TRBD1; abundance: few; CDR3aa: CASSLGPGQGETYEQYF; CDR3nt: TGTGCCAGCAGCTTAGGCCCGGGACAGGGGGAAACCTACGAGCAGTACTTC
v_gene: TRBV18; j_gene: TRBJ2-1; d_gene: .; abundance: few; CDR3aa: CASSPASLSSYNEQFF; CDR3nt: TGTGCCAGCTCACCAGCTAGCCTTTCATCCTACAATGAGCAGTTCTTC
v_gene: TRBV7-7; j_gene: TRBJ2-2; d_gene: .; abundance: .; CDR3aa: CASSWGSGELFF; CDR3nt: TGTGCTAGCAGCTGGGGATCCGGGGAGCTGTTTTTT
v_gene: TRBV7-2; j_gene: TRBJ2-5; d_gene: .; abundance: .; CDR3aa: CASSLGSTAQETQYF; CDR3nt: TGTGCCAGCAGCTTAGGGTCGACTGCCCAAGAGACCCAGTACTTC
v_gene: TRBV3-1; j_gene: TRBJ2-7; d_gene: .; abundance: .; CDR3aa: CASSQDFSRLGEQYF; CDR3nt: TGTGCCAGCAGCCAAGATTTTTCTAGGCTCGGCGAGCAGTACTTC